What follows is one T cell receptor beta chain and its context. Clones were sequenced by immunoSEQ multiplex PCR, and TCRdb holds only the in-frame ones, with some missing. The table includes about 60,000 clones, more than 85% detected once. This entry is derived from a study of blood T cell repertoires in COVID-19. Looking at the study overall: Collection of acute and convalescent COVID-19 samples took place in the United States, Italy and Spain. PBMCs, B-cell-depleted T cells, or T cells were the source of the cDNA or gDNA that made up the material.

The CDR3 sequence is 14 residues long. V was clipped by 7 bases and J by 4 bases; unmatched bases: 9. CDR1 is SGHAT, CDR2 FQNNGV, per germline. Material: peripheral blood. The chain recombines TRBV11-2 with TRBJ2-5; 7 nucleotides align to TRBD1. This clonotype was obtained from a man in his fifties or sixties with acute or convalescent COVID-19. The CDR3 loop is CASKQGTAIETQYF. CDR3 coding DNA: TGTGCCAGCAAGCAAGGGACAGCAATAGAGACCCAGTACTTC.